Following are 6 T cell receptor beta chains from one sample sequenced in a study of cytomegalovirus exposure and HLA in healthy donors. The PCR contained 60 Vbeta and 13 Jbeta primers. Method: immunoSEQ multiplex PCR; TCRdb's copy keeps in-frame clones and lacks some. The sample lists tens of thousands of clones, 75% to 85% seen once, with 51% in the top ten. The specimen sequenced was PBMCs. The receptors derive from a man aged 50-60 years in good health and CMV-seropositive.

V and J are TRBV6-5 and TRBJ2-7; TRBD2 might be the D (5 bases). V was cut by 5 bases and J by 1 base, with 12 bases left in between. Germline CDR1 MNHEY, CDR2 SVGAGI. The CDR3 has 14 residues. The CDR3 loop is CASSDRRDSYEQYF. The CDR3 nucleotides are TGTGCCAGCAGTGATCGCCGGGATTCCTACGAGCAGTACTTC.

V gene TRBV5-6 combines with J gene TRBJ2-7; a possible D gene is TRBD1 (6 bases). Trimming cost V 3 bases and J 1 base, with 8 bases left between them. The CDR3 contains 13 residues. Germline V lookup: CDR1 SGHDT, CDR2 YYEEEE. CDR3 sequence: CASSSGHSYEQYF. CDR3 in DNA: TGTGCCAGCAGCTCGGGACATTCCTACGAGCAGTACTTC.

J is TRBJ2-7 and V is TRBV5-1; TRBD2 agrees at 7 bases. The CDR3 contains 16 residues. The junction had 10 bases not matched to a gene; V was cut back by 3 bases and J by 1 base. From germline, CDR1 is SGHRS and CDR2 YFSETQ. The CDR3 DNA reads TGCGCCAGCAGCTCATCGGGGGGTAGCAGTTCCTACGAGCAGTACTTC. Protein product: CASSSSGGSSSYEQYF.

This clone turned up a few times. The chain uses TRBV18 and TRBJ1-5; no reliable D call. CDR1 and CDR2 (germline): KGHSH, LQKENI. V was cut by 3 bases and J by 4 bases, with 22 bases left in between. The CDR3 is made up of 18 amino acids. CDR3 loop: CASSPNGHTAGPNQPQHF. The DNA for the CDR3 is TGTGCCAGCTCACCTAACGGTCACACGGCAGGCCCAAATCAGCCCCAGCATTTT.

This chain joins TRBV27 and TRBJ2-5, with 10 positions matching TRBD2. The junction had 11 bases not matched to a gene; V was cut back by 5 bases and J by 5 bases. The CDR3 length is 16 residues. The germline gives CDR1 MNHEY, CDR2 SMNVEV (reference sequence). The chain's CDR3 is CASSRRSSGSEETQYF. The CDR3 coding sequence is TGTGCCAGCAGTAGACGCTCTAGCGGGAGCGAGGAGACCCAGTACTTC.

This clone was counted a single time. The V call is TRBV7-8, the J call TRBJ1-1; 8 bases align to TRBD1. Germline assignment: CDR1 SGHVS and CDR2 FQNEAQ. CDR3 size: 13 residues. The ends lost 5 bases at V and 4 bases at J; junction bases unmatched: 3. The CDR3 DNA reads as TGTGCCAGCAGCGTAACAGGGGGCACTGAAGCTTTCTTT. Translated: CASSVTGGTEAFF. Combining the CDR3 with reference TRBV7-8 and TRBJ1-1 gives the whole variable domain GAGVSQSPRYKVAKRGQDVALRCDPISGHVSLFWYQQALGQGPEFLTYFQNEAQLDKSGLPSDRFFAERPEGSVSTLKIQRTQQEDSAVYLCASSVTGGTEAFFGQGTRLTVV.